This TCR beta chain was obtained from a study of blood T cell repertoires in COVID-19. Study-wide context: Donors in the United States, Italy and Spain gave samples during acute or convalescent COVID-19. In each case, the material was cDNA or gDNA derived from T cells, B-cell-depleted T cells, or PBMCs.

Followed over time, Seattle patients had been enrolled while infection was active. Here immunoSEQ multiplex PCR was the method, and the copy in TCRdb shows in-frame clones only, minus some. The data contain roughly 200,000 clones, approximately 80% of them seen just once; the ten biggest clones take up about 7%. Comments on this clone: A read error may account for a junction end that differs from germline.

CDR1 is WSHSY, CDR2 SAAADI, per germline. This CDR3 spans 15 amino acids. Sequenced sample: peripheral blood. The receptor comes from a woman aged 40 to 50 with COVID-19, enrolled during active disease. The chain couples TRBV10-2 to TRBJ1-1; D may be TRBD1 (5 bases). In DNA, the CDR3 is TGCGCCAGCAAGTTGGCCGCGGGGGTGAACTCTGAAGCTTTCTTT. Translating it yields CASKLAAGVNSEAFF.